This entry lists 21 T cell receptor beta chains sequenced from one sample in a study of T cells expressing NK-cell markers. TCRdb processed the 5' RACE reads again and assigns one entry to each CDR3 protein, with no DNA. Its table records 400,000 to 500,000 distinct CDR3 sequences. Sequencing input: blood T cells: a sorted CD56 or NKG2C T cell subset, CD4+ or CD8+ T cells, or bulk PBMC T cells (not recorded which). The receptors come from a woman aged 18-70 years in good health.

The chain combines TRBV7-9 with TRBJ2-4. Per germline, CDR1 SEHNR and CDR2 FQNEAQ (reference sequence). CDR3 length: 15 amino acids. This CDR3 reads CASSLDLVAKNIQYF.

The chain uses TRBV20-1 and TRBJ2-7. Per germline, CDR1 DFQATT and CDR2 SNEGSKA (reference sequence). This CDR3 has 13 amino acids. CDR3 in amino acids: CSARGLSGYEQYF.

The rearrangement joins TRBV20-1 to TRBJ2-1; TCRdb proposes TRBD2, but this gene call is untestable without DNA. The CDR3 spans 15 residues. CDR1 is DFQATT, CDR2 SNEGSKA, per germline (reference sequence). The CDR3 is CSATDSGRAYNEQFF.

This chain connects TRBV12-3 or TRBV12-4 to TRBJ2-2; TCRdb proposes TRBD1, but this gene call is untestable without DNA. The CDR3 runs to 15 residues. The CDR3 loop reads CASSVGQGFTGELFF.

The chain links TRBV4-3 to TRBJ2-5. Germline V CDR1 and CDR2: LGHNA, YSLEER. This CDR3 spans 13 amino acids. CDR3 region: CASSRSISETQYF.

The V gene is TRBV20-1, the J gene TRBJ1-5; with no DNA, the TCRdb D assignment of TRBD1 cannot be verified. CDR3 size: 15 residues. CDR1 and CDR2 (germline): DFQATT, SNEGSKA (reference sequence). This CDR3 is CSARVRDGSNQPQHF.

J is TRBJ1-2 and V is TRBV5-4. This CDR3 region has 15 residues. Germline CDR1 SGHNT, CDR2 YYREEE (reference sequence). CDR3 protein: CASSLGGERRYGYTF.

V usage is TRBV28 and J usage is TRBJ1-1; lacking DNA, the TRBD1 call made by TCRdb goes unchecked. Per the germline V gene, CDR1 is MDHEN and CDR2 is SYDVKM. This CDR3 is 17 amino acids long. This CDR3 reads CASSQPDRGPGNTEAFF.

The CDR3 protein is CASSLQTGDSEAFF. The gene calls are TRBV5-1 and TRBJ1-1. The CDR3 length is 14 residues. The germline V gene has CDR1 SGHRS and CDR2 YFSETQ.

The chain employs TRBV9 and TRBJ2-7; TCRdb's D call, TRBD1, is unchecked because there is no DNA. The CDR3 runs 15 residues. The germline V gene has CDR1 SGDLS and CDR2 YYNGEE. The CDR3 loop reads CASSPEGVLGREQYF.

The CDR3 here is CAWSVLSGGARNEQFF. The genes are TRBV30 and TRBJ2-1; as DNA is missing, the TRBD2 call by TCRdb cannot be tested. The CDR3 extends over 16 amino acids. CDR1 GTSNPN and CDR2 SVGIG come from the germline V gene (reference sequence). Full variable domain (rest looked up from reference TRBV30 and TRBJ2-1): SQTIHQWPATLVQPVGSPLSLECTVEGTSNPNLYWYRQAAGRGLQLLFYSVGIGQISSEVPQNLSASRPQDRQFILSSKKLLLSDSGFYLCAWSVLSGGARNEQFFGPGTRLTVL.

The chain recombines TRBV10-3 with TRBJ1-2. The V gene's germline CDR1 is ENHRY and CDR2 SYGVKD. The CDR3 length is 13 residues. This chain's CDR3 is CASHPSLGYGYTF.

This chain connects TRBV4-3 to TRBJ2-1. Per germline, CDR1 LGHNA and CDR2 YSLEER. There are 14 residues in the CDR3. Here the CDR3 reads CASSQDIGVDEQFF.

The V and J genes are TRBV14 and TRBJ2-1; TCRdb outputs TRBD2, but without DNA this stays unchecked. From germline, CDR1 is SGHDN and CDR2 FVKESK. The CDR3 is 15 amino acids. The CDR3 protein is CASSQDILAYNEQFF.

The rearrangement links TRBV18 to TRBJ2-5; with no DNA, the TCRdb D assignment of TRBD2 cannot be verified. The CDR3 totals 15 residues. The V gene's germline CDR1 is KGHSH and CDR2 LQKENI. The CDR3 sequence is CASSSTGLGEETQYF.

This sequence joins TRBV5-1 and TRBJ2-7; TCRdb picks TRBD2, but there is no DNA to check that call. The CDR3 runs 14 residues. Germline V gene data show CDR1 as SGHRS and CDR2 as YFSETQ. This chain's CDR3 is CASTAGGPSYEQYF.

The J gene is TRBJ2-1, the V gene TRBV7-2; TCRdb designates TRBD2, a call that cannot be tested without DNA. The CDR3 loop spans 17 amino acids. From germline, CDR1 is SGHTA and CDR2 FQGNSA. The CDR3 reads CASSFATLAGGPNEQFF.

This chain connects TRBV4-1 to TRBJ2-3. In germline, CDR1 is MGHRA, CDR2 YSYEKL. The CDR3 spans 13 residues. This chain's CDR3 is CASSQDSRDTQYF.

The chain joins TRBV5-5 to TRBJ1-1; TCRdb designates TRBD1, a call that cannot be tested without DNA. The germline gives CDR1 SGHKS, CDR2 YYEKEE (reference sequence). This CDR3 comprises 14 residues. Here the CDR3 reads CASSLGGTNTEAFF.

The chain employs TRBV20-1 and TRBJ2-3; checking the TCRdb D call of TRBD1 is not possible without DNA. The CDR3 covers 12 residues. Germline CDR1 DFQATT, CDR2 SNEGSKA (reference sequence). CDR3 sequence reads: CSPRQGPDTQYF.

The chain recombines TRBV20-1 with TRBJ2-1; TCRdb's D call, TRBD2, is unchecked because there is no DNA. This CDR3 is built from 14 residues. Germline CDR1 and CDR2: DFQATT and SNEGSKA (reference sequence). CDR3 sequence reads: CSAVTSGKSYEQFF.